The text below deals with one T cell receptor (beta chain). Antigen specificity is unknown. A much larger clone differs by one base, so this may be a read error. From germline, CDR1 is SGHVS and CDR2 FNYEAQ. This CDR3 contains 13 residues. Primed by a sample-barcoded 5' primer and a J-beta primer mix, a second PCR proceeded for about 6 to 12 cycles. MiXCR, applied by TCRdb to the 5' RACE reads, yields one record per CDR3 protein. The data show 700,000 to 1,000,000 distinct CDR3 sequences, around 42% seen once. This sample is part of a study of blood T cells in healthy people across ages. Across the study: Capture by template switching was about one barcoded beta molecule per two T cells. Findings and caveats of the study: Unsorted PBMC input precluded a conclusive naive versus antigen-experienced comparison.

This TCR was sampled from a man aged 60 to 69 in good health. This sequence joins TRBV7-6 and TRBJ1-1; D is unclear. Sequenced sample: blood. CDR3 DNA sequence: TGTGCCAGCAGCTTAGTGCTGAACACTGGAGCTTTCTTT. Encoded protein: CASSLVLNTGAFF.